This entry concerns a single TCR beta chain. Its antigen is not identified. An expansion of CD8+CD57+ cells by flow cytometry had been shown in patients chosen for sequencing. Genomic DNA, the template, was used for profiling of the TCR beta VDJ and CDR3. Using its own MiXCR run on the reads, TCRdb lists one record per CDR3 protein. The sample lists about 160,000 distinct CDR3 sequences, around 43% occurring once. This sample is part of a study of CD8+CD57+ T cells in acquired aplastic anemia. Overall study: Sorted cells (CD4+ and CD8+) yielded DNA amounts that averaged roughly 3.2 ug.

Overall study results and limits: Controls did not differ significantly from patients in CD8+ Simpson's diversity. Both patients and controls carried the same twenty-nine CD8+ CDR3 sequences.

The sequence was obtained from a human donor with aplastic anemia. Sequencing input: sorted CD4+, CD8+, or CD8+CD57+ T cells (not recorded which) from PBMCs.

CDR3 in DNA: TGTGCCAGCAGCCAAACGAGCTCCTACAATGAGCAGTTCTTC. Amino acid sequence: CASSQTSSYNEQFF. V gene TRBV9 combines with J gene TRBJ2-1; D unclear. The CDR3 runs 14 residues. Germline CDR1 and CDR2: SGDLS and YYNGEE. Trimming left V 4 bases short and J 0 bases short, with 8 bases between.